This T cell receptor beta chain is drawn from a study of control samples from healthy donors and cancer patients. The repertoire was sequenced with immunoSEQ multiplex PCR; TCRdb's copy has only in-frame clones and lacks some. The sample has around 100,000 clones; over 85% are singletons. Germline lookup yields CDR1 SEHNR and CDR2 FQNEAQ (reference sequence). There are 15 residues in the CDR3. The V gene lost 5 bases and the J gene lost 7 bases, with 17 bases spanning the gap. The chain links TRBV7-9 to TRBJ2-2; tentatively, D is TRBD1 (6 bases). Sample: blood. The source of this sequence is a human donor in good health. The donor label of this sample is uncertain. The CDR3 region is CASSLGQTNVGELFF. CDR3 nucleotides: TGTGCCAGCAGCCTGGGACAAACGAACGTCGGGGAGCTGTTTTTT.